These 7 T cell receptor beta chains were sequenced from one sample in a study of blood T cell repertoires in COVID-19. Clones were sequenced by immunoSEQ multiplex PCR, and TCRdb holds only the in-frame ones, with some missing. The repertoire holds around 250,000 clones, roughly 88% seen once, with around 3.1% in the top ten. The specimen sequenced was PBMCs or T cells enriched from blood (not recorded which). The receptors stem from a woman aged 40 to 55 who had been exposed to COVID-19.

This clone was detected only once. The chain uses TRBV30 and TRBJ1-5; 8 positions match TRBD1. V trimming: 0 bases; J trimming: 0 bases; junction bases outside the gene matches: 7. The CDR3 loop spans 17 amino acids. CDR1 GTSNPN and CDR2 SVGIG come from the germline V gene (reference sequence). The CDR3 DNA follows: TGTGCCTGGAGTGTCGCACAGGGGGTTTATAGCAATCAGCCCCAGCATTTT. As protein: CAWSVAQGVYSNQPQHF. The full variable domain, in which reference TRBV30 and TRBJ1-5 provide the parts outside the CDR3, is SQTIHQWPATLVQPVGSPLSLECTVEGTSNPNLYWYRQAAGRGLQLLFYSVGIGQISSEVPQNLSASRPQDRQFILSSKKLLLSDSGFYLCAWSVAQGVYSNQPQHFGDGTRLSIL.

The genes are TRBV11-2 and TRBJ1-3, with a possible D match to TRBD1 (6 bases). This CDR3 is built from 16 residues. The V end was cut by 5 bases, the J end by 0 bases, with 14 bases between. Germline V gene lookup returns CDR1 SGHAT and CDR2 FQNNGV. The CDR3 DNA reads TGTGCCAGCAGCCCACAGGGATCCCTCTCTGGAAACACCATATATTTT. Protein product: CASSPQGSLSGNTIYF.

This clone was detected many times. The chain links TRBV6-2 or TRBV6-3 to TRBJ2-1, with TRBD2 identical over 8 bases. J was trimmed by 1 base and V by 4 bases; bases with no gene match: 3. Germline-derived CDR1 and CDR2 are MNHEY and SVGEGT. The CDR3 is 15 residues long. CDR3 nucleotides: TGTGCCAGCAGTTTAAGCGGGGGATCCTACAATGAGCAGTTCTTC. Encoded protein: CASSLSGGSYNEQFF.

As for this clone: Other DNA sequences in this sample translate to the same CDR3. The chain uses TRBV5-1 and TRBJ2-2; 7 positions match TRBD1. The V gene's germline CDR1 is SGHRS and CDR2 YFSETQ. Losses at the gene ends were 4 bases for V and 3 bases for J; bases not matched to a gene: 3. The CDR3 spans 14 residues. The CDR3 protein is CASSRTGDTGELFF. CDR3 DNA: TGCGCCAGCAGCCGGACAGGAGACACCGGGGAGCTGTTTTTT.

The sample holds one count of this clone. The chain uses TRBV6-2 or TRBV6-3 and TRBJ2-3; 12 bases match TRBD2. Looked up from germline, CDR1 is MNHEY and CDR2 is SVGEGT. The trim removed 4 bases at V and 3 bases at J, leaving 14 bases unmatched. The CDR3 spans 19 residues. The CDR3 region is CASSSPLTSGSGGTDTQYF. The CDR3 nucleotides are TGTGCCAGCAGTTCTCCCTTGACTAGCGGGAGTGGCGGAACAGATACGCAGTATTTT.

The DNA of the CDR3 is TGTGCCAGCAGTAACGCAGGGGGCGCGGGGGAGCAGTTCTTC. This translates into CASSNAGGAGEQFF. V is TRBV6-2 or TRBV6-3 and J is TRBJ2-1; 8 nucleotides agree with TRBD1. The CDR3 consists of 14 residues. In germline, CDR1 is MNHEY, CDR2 SVGEGT. V lost 5 bases and J lost 10; bases outside the gene matches: 10.

The J gene is TRBJ1-5, the V gene TRBV16; TRBD1 agrees at 7 bases. Germline V gene data show CDR1 as KGHSY and CDR2 as FQNENV. This CDR3 has 17 residues. V shed 3 bases and J 2 bases; nucleotides not matched to a gene: 10. DNA of the CDR3: TGTGCCAGCAGCCAGGATGACAGGGTTAATGGCAATCAGCCCCAGCATTTT. Protein product: CASSQDDRVNGNQPQHF.